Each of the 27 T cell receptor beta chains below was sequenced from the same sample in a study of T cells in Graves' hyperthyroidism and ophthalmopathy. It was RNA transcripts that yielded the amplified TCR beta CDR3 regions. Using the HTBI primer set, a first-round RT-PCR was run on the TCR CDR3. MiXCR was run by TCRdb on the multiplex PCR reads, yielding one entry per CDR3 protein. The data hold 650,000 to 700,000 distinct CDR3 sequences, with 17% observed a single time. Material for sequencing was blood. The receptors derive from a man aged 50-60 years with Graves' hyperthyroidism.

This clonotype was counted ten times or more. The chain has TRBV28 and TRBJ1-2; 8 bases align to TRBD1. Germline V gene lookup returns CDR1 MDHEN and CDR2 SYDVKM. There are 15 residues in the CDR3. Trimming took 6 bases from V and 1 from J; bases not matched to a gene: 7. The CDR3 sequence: CASRPHGQGNYGYTF. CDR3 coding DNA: TGTGCCAGCAGACCCCACGGACAGGGTAACTATGGCTACACCTTC.

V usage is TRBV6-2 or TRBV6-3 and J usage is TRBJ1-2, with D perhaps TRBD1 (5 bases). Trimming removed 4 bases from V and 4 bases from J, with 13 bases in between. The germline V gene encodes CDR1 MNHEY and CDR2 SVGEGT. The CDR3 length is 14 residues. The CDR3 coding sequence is TGTGCCAGCAGTTCCCTCGACAGTTTCTATGGCTACACCTTC. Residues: CASSSLDSFYGYTF.

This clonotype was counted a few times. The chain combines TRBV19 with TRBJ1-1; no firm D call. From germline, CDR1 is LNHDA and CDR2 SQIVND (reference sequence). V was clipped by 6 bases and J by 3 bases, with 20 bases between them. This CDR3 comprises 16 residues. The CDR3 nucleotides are TGTGCCAGTAGGACTTCGAAGGGCCGTACTGACACTGAAGCTTTCTTT. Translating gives CASRTSKGRTDTEAFF.

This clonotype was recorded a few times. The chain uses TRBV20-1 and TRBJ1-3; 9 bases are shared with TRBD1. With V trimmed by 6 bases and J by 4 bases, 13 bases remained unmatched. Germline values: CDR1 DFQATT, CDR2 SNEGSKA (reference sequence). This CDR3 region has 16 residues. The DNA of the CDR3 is TGCAGTGCCCTTTCCCGGACAGGGGTGGCGGGAAACACCATATATTTT. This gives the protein CSALSRTGVAGNTIYF.

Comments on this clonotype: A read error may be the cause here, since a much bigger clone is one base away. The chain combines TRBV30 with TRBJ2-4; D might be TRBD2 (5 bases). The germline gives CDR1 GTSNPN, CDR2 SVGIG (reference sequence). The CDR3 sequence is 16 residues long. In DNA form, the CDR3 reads TGTGCCTGGAGTGTAGGTGGCATTCTAGCCAAAATCATTCAGTACTTC. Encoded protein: CAWSVGGILAKIIQYF.

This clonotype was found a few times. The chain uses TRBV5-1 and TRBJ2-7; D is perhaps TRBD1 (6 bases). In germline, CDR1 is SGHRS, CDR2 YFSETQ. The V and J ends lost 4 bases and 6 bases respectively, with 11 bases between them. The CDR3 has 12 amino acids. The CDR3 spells CASSKTGPEQYF. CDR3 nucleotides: TGCGCCAGCAGCAAGACAGGTCCCGAGCAGTACTTC.

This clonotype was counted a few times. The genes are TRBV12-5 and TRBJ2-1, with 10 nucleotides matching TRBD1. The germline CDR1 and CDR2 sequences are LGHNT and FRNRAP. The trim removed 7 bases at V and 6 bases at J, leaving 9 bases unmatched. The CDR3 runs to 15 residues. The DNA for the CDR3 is TGTGCTAGTGCCCAATCCGGGACAGGGGTCAATGAGCAGTTCTTC. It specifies CASAQSGTGVNEQFF.

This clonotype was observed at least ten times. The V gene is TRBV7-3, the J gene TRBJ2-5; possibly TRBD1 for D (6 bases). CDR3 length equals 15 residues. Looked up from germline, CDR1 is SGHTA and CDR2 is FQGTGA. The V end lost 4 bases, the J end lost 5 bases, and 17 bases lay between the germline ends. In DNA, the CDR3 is TGTGCCAGCAGCTCCACCCTGGGGGCGTTGGAGACCCAGTACTTC. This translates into CASSSTLGALETQYF.

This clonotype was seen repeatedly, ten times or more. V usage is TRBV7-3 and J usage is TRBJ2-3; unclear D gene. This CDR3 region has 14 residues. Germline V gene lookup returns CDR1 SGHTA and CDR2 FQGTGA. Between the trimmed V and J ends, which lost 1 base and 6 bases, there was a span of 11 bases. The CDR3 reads CASSLNSAPDTQYF. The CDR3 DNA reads TGTGCCAGCAGCTTAAACTCAGCACCGGATACGCAGTATTTT.

This CDR3 reads CSARPIGGHEQYF. The CDR3 DNA sequence: TGCAGTGCTAGACCAATCGGGGGACACGAGCAGTACTTC. The chain has TRBV20-1 and TRBJ2-7; possible D gene TRBD2, 6 bases. Deletions cut 2 bases from V and 5 bases from J, with 13 bases between. Germline-derived CDR1 and CDR2 are DFQATT and SNEGSKA (reference sequence). The CDR3 spans 13 residues.

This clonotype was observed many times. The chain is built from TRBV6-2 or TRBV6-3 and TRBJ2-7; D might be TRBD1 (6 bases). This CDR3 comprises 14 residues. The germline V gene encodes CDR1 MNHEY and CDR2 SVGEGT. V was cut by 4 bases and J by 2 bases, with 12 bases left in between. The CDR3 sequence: CASSSIYRAYEQYF. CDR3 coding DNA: TGTGCCAGCAGTTCTATATACAGGGCCTACGAGCAGTACTTC.

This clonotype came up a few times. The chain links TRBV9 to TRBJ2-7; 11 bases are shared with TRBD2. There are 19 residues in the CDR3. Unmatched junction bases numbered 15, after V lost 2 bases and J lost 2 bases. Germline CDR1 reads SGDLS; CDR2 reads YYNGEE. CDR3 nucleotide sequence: TGTGCCAGCAGCGTCCACCCAGGACTAGCGGGCATTTATACCTACGAGCAGTACTTC. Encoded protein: CASSVHPGLAGIYTYEQYF.

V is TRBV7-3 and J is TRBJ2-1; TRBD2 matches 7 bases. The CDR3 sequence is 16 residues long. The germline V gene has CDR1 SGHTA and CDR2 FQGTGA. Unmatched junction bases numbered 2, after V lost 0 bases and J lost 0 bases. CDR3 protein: CASSLTLALSYNEQFF. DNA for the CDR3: TGTGCCAGCAGCTTAACACTAGCGCTCTCCTACAATGAGCAGTTCTTC. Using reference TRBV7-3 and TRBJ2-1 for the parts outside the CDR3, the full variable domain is GAGVSQTPSNKVTEKGKYVELRCDPISGHTALYWYRQSLGQGPEFLIYFQGTGAADDSGLPNDRFFAVRPEGSVSTLKIQRTERGDSAVYLCASSLTLALSYNEQFFGPGTRLTVL.

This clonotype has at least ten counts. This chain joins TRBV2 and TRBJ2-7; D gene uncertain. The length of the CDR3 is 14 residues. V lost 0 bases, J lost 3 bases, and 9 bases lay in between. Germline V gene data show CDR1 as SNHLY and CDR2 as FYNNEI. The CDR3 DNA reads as TGTGCCAGCAGTGAAGCTGGTTCTTTCTACGAGCAGTACTTC. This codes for CASSEAGSFYEQYF. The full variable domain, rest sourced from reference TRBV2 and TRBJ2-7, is EPEVTQTPSHQVTQMGQEVILRCVPISNHLYFYWYRQILGQKVEFLVSFYNNEISEKSEIFDDQFSVERPDGSNFTLKIRSTKLEDSAMYFCASSEAGSFYEQYFGPGTRLTVT.

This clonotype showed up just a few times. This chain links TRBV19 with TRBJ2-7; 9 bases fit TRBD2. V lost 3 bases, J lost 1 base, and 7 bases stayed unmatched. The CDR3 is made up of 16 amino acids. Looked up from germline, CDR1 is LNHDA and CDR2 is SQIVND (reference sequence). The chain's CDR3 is CASSIKSGRRSYEQYF. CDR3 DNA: TGTGCCAGTAGTATTAAGAGCGGGAGGAGGTCCTACGAGCAGTACTTC.

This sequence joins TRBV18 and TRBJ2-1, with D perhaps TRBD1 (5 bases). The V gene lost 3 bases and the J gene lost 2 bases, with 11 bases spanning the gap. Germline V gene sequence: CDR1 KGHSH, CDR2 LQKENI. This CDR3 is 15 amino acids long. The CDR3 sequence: CASSPVAGTYNEQFF. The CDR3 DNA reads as TGTGCCAGCTCACCGGTGGCAGGGACCTACAATGAGCAGTTCTTC.

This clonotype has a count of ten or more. The CDR3: CATSPPGIQETQYF. Here the CDR3 DNA reads TGTGCCACCAGCCCCCCTGGCATCCAAGAGACCCAGTACTTC. V is TRBV24-1 and J is TRBJ2-5; no reliable D call. The germline V and J ends were trimmed by 7 bases and 1 base, with 12 bases remaining between them. Germline values: CDR1 KGHDR, CDR2 SFDVKD. The CDR3 is 14 residues long.

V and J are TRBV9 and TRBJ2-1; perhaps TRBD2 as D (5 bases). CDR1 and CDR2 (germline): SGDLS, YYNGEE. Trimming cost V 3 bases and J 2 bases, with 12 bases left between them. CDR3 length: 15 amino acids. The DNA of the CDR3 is TGTGCCAGCAGCGCAAGCGGCCTTACCTACAATGAGCAGTTCTTC. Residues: CASSASGLTYNEQFF.

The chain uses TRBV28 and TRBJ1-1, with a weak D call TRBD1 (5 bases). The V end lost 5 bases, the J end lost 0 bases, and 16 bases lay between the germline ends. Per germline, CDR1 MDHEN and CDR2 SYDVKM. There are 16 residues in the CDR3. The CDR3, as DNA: TGTGCCAGCAGTATGACCATAGGACAACTGAACACTGAAGCTTTCTTT. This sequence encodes CASSMTIGQLNTEAFF.

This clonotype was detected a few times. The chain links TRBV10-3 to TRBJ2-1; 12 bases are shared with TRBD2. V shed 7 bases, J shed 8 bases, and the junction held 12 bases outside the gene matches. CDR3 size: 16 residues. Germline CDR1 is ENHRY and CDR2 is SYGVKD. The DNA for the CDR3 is TGTGCCATCAACCCGACCCTAGCGGGAGGGCCGGATGAGCAGTTCTTC. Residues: CAINPTLAGGPDEQFF.

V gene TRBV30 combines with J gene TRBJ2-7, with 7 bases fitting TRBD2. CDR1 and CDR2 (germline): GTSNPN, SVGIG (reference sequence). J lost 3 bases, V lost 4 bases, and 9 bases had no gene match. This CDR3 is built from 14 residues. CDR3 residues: CAWTGGGSVYEQYF. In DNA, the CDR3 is TGTGCCTGGACAGGCGGCGGGAGTGTCTACGAGCAGTACTTC.

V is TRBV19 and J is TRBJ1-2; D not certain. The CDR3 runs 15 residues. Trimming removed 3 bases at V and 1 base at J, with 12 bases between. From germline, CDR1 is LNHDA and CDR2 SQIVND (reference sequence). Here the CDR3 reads CASSIDDPGNYGYTF. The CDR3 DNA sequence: TGTGCCAGTAGTATTGACGATCCGGGTAACTATGGCTACACCTTC. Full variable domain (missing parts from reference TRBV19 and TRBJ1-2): DGGITQSPKYLFRKEGQNVTLSCEQNLNHDAMYWYRQDPGQGLRLIYYSQIVNDFQKGDIAEGYSVSREKKESFPLTVTSAQKNPTAFYLCASSIDDPGNYGYTFGSGTRLTVV.

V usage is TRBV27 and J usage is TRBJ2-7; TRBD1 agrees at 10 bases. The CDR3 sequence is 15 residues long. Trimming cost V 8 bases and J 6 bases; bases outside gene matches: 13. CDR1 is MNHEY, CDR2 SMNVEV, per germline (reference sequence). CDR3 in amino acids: CASGPGQGGGTEQYF. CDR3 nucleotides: TGTGCCAGCGGTCCCGGACAGGGGGGTGGGACCGAGCAGTACTTC.

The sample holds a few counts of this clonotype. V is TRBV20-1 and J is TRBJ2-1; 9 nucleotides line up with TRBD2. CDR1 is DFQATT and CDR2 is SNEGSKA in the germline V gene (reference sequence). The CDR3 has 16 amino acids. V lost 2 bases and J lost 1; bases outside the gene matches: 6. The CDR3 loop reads CSARTTSGQSYNEQFF. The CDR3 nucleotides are TGCAGTGCTAGAACGACTAGCGGACAGTCCTACAATGAGCAGTTCTTC.

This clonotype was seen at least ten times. CDR3 DNA sequence: TGTGCCAGCAGCTCGGGCGGGACAGGGATAAACGGGGGCTACACCTTC. Translating gives CASSSGGTGINGGYTF. V usage is TRBV7-8 and J usage is TRBJ1-2; TRBD1 aligns across 9 bases. The J segment lost 8 bases and the V segment lost 4 bases, leaving 14 bases of the junction unmatched. The germline gives CDR1 SGHVS, CDR2 FQNEAQ. This CDR3 is 16 amino acids long.

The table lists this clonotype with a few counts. CDR3 loop: CSAGTSGRARANEQFF. CDR3 bases: TGCAGTGCGGGGACTAGCGGGAGAGCGCGGGCCAATGAGCAGTTCTTC. The chain uses TRBV20-1 and TRBJ2-1; TRBD2 matches 14 bases. With 6 bases clipped from V and 6 bases from J, the junction kept 10 bases outside the gene matches. This CDR3 has 16 amino acids. Germline CDR1 reads DFQATT; CDR2 reads SNEGSKA (reference sequence).

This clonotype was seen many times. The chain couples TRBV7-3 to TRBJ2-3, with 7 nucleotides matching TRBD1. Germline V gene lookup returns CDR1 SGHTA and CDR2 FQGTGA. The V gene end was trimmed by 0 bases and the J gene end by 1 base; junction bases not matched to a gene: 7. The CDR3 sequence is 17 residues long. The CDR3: CASSLTGTARGTDTQYF. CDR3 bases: TGTGCCAGCAGCTTAACCGGGACAGCCCGAGGCACAGATACGCAGTATTTT. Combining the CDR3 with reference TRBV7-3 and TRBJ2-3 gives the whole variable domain GAGVSQTPSNKVTEKGKYVELRCDPISGHTALYWYRQSLGQGPEFLIYFQGTGAADDSGLPNDRFFAVRPEGSVSTLKIQRTERGDSAVYLCASSLTGTARGTDTQYFGPGTRLTVL.